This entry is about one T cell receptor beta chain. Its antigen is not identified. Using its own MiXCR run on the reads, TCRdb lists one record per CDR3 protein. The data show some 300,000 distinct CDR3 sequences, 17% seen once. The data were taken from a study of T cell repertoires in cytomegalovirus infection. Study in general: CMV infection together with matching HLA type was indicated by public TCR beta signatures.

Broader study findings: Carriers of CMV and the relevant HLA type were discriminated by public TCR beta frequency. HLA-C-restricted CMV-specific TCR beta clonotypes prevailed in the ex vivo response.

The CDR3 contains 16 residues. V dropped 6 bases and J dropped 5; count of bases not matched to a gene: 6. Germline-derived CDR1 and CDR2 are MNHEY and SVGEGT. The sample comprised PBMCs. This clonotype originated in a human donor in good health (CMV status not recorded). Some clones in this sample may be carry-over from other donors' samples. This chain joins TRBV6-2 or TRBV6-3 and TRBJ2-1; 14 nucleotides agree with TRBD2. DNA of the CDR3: TGTGCCAGCAGGCCAAGACTAGCGGGGGGGAACAATGAGCAGTTCTTC. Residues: CASRPRLAGGNNEQFF.